This T cell receptor beta chain was profiled in a study of identical twins. Each donor was a healthy Caucasian. General study findings and limits: Whereas memory repertoires showed no such difference, abundant cord blood beta clonotypes carried fewer insertions. Rather than following the same donors, the conclusions depended on cross-sectional statistical analysis.

This clonotype was detected a few times. Its specificity is unknown. The authors used template switching to add a universal primer site and gave cDNA unique molecular identifiers. Using its own MiXCR run on the 5' RACE reads, TCRdb lists one record per CDR3 protein. In the table there are more than 200,000 distinct CDR3 sequences, around 10% of which are singletons. CDR1 is SGDLS and CDR2 is YYNGEE in the germline V gene. The junction had 7 bases not matched to a gene; V was cut back by 3 bases and J by 1 base. The CDR3 contains 15 residues. V usage is TRBV9 and J usage is TRBJ2-7; 7 bases fit TRBD2. The material sequenced was memory (CD45RO+) T cells sorted from blood. This TCR derives from a woman under 30 in good health. The CDR3 reads CASSAYEGLSYEQYF. The CDR3 nucleotides read TGTGCCAGCAGCGCTTACGAGGGACTATCCTACGAGCAGTACTTC.